This TCR beta chain was identified during a study of CD8 T cells in Susac syndrome. This CDR3 region has 15 residues. The V segment lost 0 bases and the J segment 4 bases; nucleotides outside the gene matches: 7. Germline CDR1 reads DFQATT; CDR2 reads SNEGSKA (reference sequence). Random hexamers were used to reverse transcribe an amount of about 0.45 to 1 ug RNA. Each CDR3 protein gets one entry after TCRdb re-called the immunoSEQ multiplex PCR reads with MiXCR. The table lists some 180,000 distinct CDR3 sequences, around 94% of them singletons. Sequencing targeted TCR beta in T cells from blood (CD8+ and CD4+).

The chain links TRBV20-1 to TRBJ1-1; 8 bases are shared with TRBD1. The sample was CD4+ T cells from PBMCs. This TCR derives from a human donor with Susac syndrome. The CDR3 DNA reads as TGCAGTGCTAGAGATGATGACAGGGGAGGCACTGAAGCTTTCTTT. Protein product: CSARDDDRGGTEAFF.